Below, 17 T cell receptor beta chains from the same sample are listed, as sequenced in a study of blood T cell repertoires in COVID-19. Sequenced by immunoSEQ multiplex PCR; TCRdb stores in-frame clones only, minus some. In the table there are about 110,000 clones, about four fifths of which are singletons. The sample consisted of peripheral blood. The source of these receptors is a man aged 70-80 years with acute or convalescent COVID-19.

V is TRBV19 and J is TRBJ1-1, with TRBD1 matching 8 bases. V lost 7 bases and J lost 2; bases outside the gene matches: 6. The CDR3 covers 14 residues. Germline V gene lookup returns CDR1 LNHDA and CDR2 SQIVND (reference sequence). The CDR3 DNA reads TGTGCCAGTACCCGACAGGGGACAAACACTGAAGCTTTCTTT. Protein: CASTRQGTNTEAFF.

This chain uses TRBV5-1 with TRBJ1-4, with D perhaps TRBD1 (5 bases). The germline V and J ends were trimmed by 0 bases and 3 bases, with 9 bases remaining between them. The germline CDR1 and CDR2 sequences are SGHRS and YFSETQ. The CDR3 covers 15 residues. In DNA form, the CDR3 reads TGCGCCAGCAGCTTGGGAACAGGACCTAATGAAAAACTGTTTTTT. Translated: CASSLGTGPNEKLFF.

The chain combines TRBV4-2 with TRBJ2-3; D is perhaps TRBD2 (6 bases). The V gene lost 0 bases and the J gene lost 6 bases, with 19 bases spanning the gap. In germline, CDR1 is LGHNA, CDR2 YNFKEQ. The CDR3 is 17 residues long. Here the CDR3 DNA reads TGTGCCAGCAGCCAAGATTCGCTTAGCGGAGGCGCGGATACGCAGTATTTT. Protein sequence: CASSQDSLSGGADTQYF.

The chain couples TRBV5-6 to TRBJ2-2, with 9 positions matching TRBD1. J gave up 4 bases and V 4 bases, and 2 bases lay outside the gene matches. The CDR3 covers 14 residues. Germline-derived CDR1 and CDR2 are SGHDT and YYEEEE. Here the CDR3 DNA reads TGTGCCAGCAGCACAGGGGGCGGCACCGGGGAGCTGTTTTTT. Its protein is CASSTGGGTGELFF.

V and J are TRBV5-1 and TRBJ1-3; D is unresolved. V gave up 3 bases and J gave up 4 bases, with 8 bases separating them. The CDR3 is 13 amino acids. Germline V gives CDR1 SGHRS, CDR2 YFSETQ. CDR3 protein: CASSSDLGNTIYF. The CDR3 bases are TGCGCCAGCAGCTCCGACTTAGGAAACACCATATATTTT.

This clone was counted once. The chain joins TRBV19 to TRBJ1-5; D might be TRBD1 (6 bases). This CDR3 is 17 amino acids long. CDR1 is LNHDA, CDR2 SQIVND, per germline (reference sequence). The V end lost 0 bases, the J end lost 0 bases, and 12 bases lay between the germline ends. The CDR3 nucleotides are TGTGCCAGTAGTATAGAAGGGACACCCAATAGCAATCAGCCCCAGCATTTT. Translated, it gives CASSIEGTPNSNQPQHF.

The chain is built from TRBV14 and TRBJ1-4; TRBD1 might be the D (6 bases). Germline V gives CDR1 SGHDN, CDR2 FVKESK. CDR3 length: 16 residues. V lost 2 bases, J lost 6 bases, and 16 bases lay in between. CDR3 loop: CASSQLGAGGDEKLFF. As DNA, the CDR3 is TGTGCCAGCAGCCAACTTGGAGCGGGGGGCGATGAAAAACTGTTTTTT.

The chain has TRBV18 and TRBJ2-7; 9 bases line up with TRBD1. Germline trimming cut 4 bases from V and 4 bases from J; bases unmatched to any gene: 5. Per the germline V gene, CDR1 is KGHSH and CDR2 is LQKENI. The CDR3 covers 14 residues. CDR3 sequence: CASSLSDRGYEQYF. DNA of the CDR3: TGTGCCAGCTCACTCTCGGACAGGGGATACGAGCAGTACTTC.

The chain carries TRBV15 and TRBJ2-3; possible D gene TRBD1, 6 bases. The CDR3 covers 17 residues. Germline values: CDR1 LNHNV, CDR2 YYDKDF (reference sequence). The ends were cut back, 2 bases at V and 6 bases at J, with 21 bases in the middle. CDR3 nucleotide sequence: TGTGCCACCAGCAGATCGCTCAGGGGTGCATCGACGGATACGCAGTATTTT. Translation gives CATSRSLRGASTDTQYF.

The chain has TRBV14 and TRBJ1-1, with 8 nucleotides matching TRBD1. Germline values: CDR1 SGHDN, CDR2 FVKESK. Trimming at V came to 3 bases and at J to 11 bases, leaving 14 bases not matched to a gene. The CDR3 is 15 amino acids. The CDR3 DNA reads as TGTGCCAGCAGCCAGCTTGACAGGGGTGGCGGTGTGGCTTTCTTT. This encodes CASSQLDRGGGVAFF. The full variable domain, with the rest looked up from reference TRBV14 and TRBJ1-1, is EAGVTQFPSHSVIEKGQTVTLRCDPISGHDNLYWYRRVMGKEIKFLLHFVKESKQDESGMPNNRFLAERTGGTYSTLKVQPAELEDSGVYFCASSQLDRGGGVAFFGQGTRLTVV.

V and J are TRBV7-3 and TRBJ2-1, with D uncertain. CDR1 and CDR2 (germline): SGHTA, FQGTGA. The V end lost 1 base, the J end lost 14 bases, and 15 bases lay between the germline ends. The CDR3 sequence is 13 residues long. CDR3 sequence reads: CASSLKSQMFKFF. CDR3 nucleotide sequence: TGTGCCAGCAGCTTAAAATCACAGATGTTTAAGTTCTTC.

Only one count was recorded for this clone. The CDR3 bases are TGTGCCAGCAGTGAACGACTGACCAATCAGCCCCAGCATTTT. Translation gives CASSERLTNQPQHF. The chain joins TRBV2 to TRBJ1-5; unclear D gene. V was pared by 2 bases and J by 3 bases, with 8 bases between. The CDR3 is 14 residues long. Germline V lookup: CDR1 SNHLY, CDR2 FYNNEI.

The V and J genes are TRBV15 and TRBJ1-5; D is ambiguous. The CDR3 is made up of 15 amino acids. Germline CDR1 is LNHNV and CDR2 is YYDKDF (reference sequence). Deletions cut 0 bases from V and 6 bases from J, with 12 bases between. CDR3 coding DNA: TGTGCCACCAGCAGAGATGTCTCAGGCTCTCAGCCCCAGCATTTT. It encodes CATSRDVSGSQPQHF. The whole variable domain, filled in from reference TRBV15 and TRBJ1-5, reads DAMVIQNPRYQVTQFGKPVTLSCSQTLNHNVMYWYQQKSSQAPKLLFHYYDKDFNNEADTPDNFQSRRPNTSFCFLDIRSPGLGDTAMYLCATSRDVSGSQPQHFGDGTRLSIL.

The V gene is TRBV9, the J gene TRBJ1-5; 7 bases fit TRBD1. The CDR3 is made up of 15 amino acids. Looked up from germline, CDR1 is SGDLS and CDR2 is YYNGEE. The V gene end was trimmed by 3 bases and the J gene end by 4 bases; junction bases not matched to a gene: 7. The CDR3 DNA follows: TGTGCCAGCAGCGCGGGGGACAGTCCAAATCAGCCCCAGCATTTT. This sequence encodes CASSAGDSPNQPQHF.

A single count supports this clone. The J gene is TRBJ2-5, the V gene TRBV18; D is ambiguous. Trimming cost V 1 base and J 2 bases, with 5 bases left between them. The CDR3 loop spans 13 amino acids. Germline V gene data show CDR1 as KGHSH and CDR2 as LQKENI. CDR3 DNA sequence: TGTGCCAGCTCACCACACAGTCAAGAGACCCAGTACTTC. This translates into CASSPHSQETQYF. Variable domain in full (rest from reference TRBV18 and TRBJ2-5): NAGVMQNPRHLVRRRGQEARLRCSPMKGHSHVYWYRQLPEEGLKFMVYLQKENIIDESGMPKERFSAEFPKEGPSILRIQQVVRGDSAAYFCASSPHSQETQYFGPGTRLLVL.

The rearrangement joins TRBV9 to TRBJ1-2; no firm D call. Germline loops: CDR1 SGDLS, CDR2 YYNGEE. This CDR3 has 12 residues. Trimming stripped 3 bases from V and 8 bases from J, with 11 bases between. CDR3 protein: CASSGNELGYTF. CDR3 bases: TGTGCCAGCAGCGGCAATGAGCTCGGCTACACCTTC.

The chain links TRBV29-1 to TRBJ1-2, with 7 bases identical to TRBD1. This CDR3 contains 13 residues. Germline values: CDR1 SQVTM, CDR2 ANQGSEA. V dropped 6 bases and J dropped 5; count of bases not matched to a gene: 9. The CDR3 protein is CSVQGGAGYGYTF. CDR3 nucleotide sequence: TGCAGCGTCCAAGGGGGCGCAGGGTATGGCTACACCTTC.